The 5 T cell receptor beta chains listed next were all sequenced from one sample in a study of blood T cells in healthy people across ages. The authors ran a second PCR of roughly 7 to 11 cycles using a sample-barcoded 5' primer and a J-beta primer mix. TCRdb independently ran MiXCR on the 5' RACE reads; one entry per CDR3 protein. Of about 1.8 million distinct CDR3 sequences listed, about 50% were seen once; the top ten hold around 2.1%. The specimen was blood. The receptors derive from a woman aged 40-49 years in good health.

The V call is TRBV5-5, the J call TRBJ2-4; the D gene is possibly TRBD2 (6 bases). With the DNA end fitting TRBJ2-7 better, the J assignment may be wrong. The CDR3 has 15 residues. Germline V gives CDR1 SGHKS, CDR2 YYEKEE (reference sequence). This CDR3 reads CASSLGRREVNEQYF. DNA of the CDR3: TGTGCCAGCAGCTTGGGACGGAGGGAGGTAAACGAGCAGTACTTC.

V and J are TRBV13 and TRBJ2-5; 8 nucleotides match TRBD2. In germline, CDR1 is PRHDT, CDR2 FYEKMQ (reference sequence). J was trimmed by 1 base and V by 2 bases; bases with no gene match: 6. This CDR3 spans 16 amino acids. CDR3 region: CASSLYRGGPQETQYF. CDR3 sequence (DNA): TGTGCCAGCAGCTTATATCGGGGGGGCCCCCAAGAGACCCAGTACTTC.

Regarding this clonotype: The junction and the germline gene differ at one end; a read error may be behind it. The V and J genes are TRBV6-6 and TRBJ2-7; possibly TRBD1 for D (6 bases). The J call may be faulty, since TRBJ2-5 better matches the DNA end. Germline assignment: CDR1 MNHNY and CDR2 SVGAGI (reference sequence). The CDR3 covers 14 residues. The CDR3 DNA reads TGTGCCAGCAGTGACTCAGGGGATCGAGCGACCCAGTACTTC. Translating gives CASSDSGDRATQYF.

This chain connects TRBV28 to TRBJ2-1; 9 positions agree with TRBD1. The junction had 9 bases not matched to a gene; V was cut back by 5 bases and J by 7 bases. Germline lookup yields CDR1 MDHEN and CDR2 SYDVKM. The CDR3 covers 15 residues. CDR3 region: CASSLPGQGVNEQFF. CDR3 coding DNA: TGTGCCAGCAGTCTACCGGGACAGGGCGTAAATGAGCAGTTCTTC.

The chain is built from TRBV12-3 or TRBV12-4 and TRBJ1-1; D is unresolved. Trimming took 0 bases from V and 6 from J, leaving 8 bases between them. CDR3 length: 13 residues. The CDR3 region is CASSLAGGPEAFF. CDR3 nucleotide sequence: TGTGCCAGCAGTTTAGCGGGAGGACCTGAAGCTTTCTTT.